The 31 T cell receptor beta chains given below trace back to one sample, sequenced in a study of OX40 agonist ivuxolimab in advanced cancers. TCRdb's table, derived via immunoSEQ multiplex PCR, lists solely in-frame clones and lacks some. The data show more than 30,000 clones, roughly three quarters seen once. The source was CD4+ or CD8+ T cells sorted from blood, collected in a trial of the OX40 agonist ivuxolimab. These receptors came from an adult with an advanced solid tumor such as melanoma, head and neck, liver or kidney cancer.

This chain's CDR3 is CAWSVLGGYGYTF. The DNA for the CDR3 is TGTGCCTGGAGTGTACTCGGAGGCTATGGCTACACCTTC. The rearrangement uses TRBV30 and TRBJ1-2; D is unclear. Trimming removed 0 bases from V and 4 bases from J, with 9 bases in between. The germline CDR1 and CDR2 sequences are GTSNPN and SVGIG (reference sequence). The CDR3 spans 13 residues.

The sample holds one count of this clone. The CDR3: CASSRDRGEKLFF. The CDR3 nucleotides are TGTGCCAGCAGCCGGGACAGGGGTGAAAAACTGTTTTTT. V usage is TRBV6-6 and J usage is TRBJ1-4; 10 bases line up with TRBD1. This CDR3 spans 13 amino acids. Germline assignment: CDR1 MNHNY and CDR2 SVGAGI (reference sequence). V was clipped by 6 bases and J by 7 bases; unmatched bases: 2.

The CDR3 is CSVEGKTEAFF. The CDR3 DNA is TGCAGCGTTGAAGGGAAAACTGAAGCTTTCTTT. The V and J genes are TRBV29-1 and TRBJ1-1; no firm D call. Between the trimmed V and J ends, which lost 1 base and 5 bases, there was a span of 5 bases. The CDR3 runs to 11 residues. CDR1 and CDR2 from the germline V gene are SQVTM and ANQGSEA.

This clone was recorded a few times. The rearrangement links TRBV2 to TRBJ2-5; the match to TRBD2 covers 12 bases. Germline V gives CDR1 SNHLY, CDR2 FYNNEI. Unmatched junction bases numbered 3, after V lost 7 bases and J lost 0 bases. The CDR3 is 15 amino acids. The CDR3 bases are TGTGCCAGCACCGGGACTAGCGGGTACCAAGAGACCCAGTACTTC. Translation gives CASTGTSGYQETQYF.

The V gene is TRBV18, the J gene TRBJ1-2, with D maybe TRBD1 (6 bases). V gave up 5 bases and J gave up 2 bases, with 12 bases separating them. The V gene's germline CDR1 is KGHSH and CDR2 LQKENI. The CDR3 sequence is 14 residues long. This CDR3 is CASSEAGANYGYTF. The CDR3 nucleotides read TGTGCCAGCTCAGAGGCAGGGGCGAACTATGGCTACACCTTC.

The CDR3: CASSRGASTFQETQYF. In DNA form, the CDR3 reads TGTGCCAGCAGCCGGGGGGCTAGCACGTTCCAAGAGACCCAGTACTTC. This rearrangement joins TRBV9 to TRBJ2-5, with a possible D match to TRBD2 (7 bases). V was clipped by 4 bases and J by 1 base, with 17 bases between them. This CDR3 contains 16 residues. Germline CDR1 and CDR2: SGDLS and YYNGEE. Complete variable domain (other parts from reference TRBV9 and TRBJ2-5): DSGVTQTPKHLITATGQRVTLRCSPRSGDLSVYWYQQSLDQGLQFLIQYYNGEERAKGNILERFSAQQFPDLHSELNLSSLELGDSALYFCASSRGASTFQETQYFGPGTRLLVL.

The rearrangement links TRBV4-2 to TRBJ1-1, with D unclear. From germline, CDR1 is LGHNA and CDR2 YNFKEQ. V shed 0 bases and J shed 3 bases, with 14 bases lying between them. This CDR3 has 16 amino acids. The DNA of the CDR3 is TGTGCCAGCAGCCAAGAGCTTGGAGGGCGGGACACTGAAGCTTTCTTT. It specifies CASSQELGGRDTEAFF.

This chain uses TRBV5-1 with TRBJ2-1; 9 bases fit TRBD2. From germline, CDR1 is SGHRS and CDR2 YFSETQ. Trimming at V came to 6 bases and at J to 5 bases, leaving 9 bases not matched to a gene. This CDR3 contains 15 residues. In DNA form, the CDR3 reads TGCGCCAGCACCCTTAGCGGGGGTTTGGACAATGAGCAGTTCTTC. Translation gives CASTLSGGLDNEQFF. Filled out from reference TRBV5-1 and TRBJ2-1, the complete variable domain reads KAGVTQTPRYLIKTRGQQVTLSCSPISGHRSVSWYQQTPGQGLQFLFEYFSETQRNKGNFPGRFSGRQFSNSRSEMNVSTLELGDSALYLCASTLSGGLDNEQFFGPGTRLTVL.

This chain connects TRBV6-5 to TRBJ2-5, with D possibly being TRBD1 (6 bases). V lost 6 bases and J 0 bases, leaving 11 bases between the germline ends. This CDR3 has 14 amino acids. Germline CDR1 is MNHEY and CDR2 is SVGAGI. In DNA, the CDR3 is TGTGCCAGCAGCTGGGACATATACCAAGAGACCCAGTACTTC. It yields the protein CASSWDIYQETQYF.

The J gene is TRBJ1-1, the V gene TRBV7-2; 7 bases line up with TRBD1. V dropped 4 bases and J dropped 4; count of bases not matched to a gene: 9. Germline V gene data show CDR1 as SGHTA and CDR2 as FQGNSA. The CDR3 contains 15 residues. DNA for the CDR3: TGTGCCAGCAGCTCCCGGGGACAGTTCGGCACTGAAGCTTTCTTT. Translation: CASSSRGQFGTEAFF.

This chain links TRBV11-3 with TRBJ2-2; D unresolved. Germline V CDR1 and CDR2: SGHNT, YENEEA. Trimming shortened V by 1 base and J by 4 bases, and 7 bases separated the two germline ends. The CDR3 has 14 residues. This chain's CDR3 is CASSLVTGTGELFF. DNA of the CDR3: TGTGCCAGCAGCTTAGTAACCGGCACCGGGGAGCTGTTTTTT.

The chain links TRBV6-5 to TRBJ1-2; 8 bases are a match to TRBD1. There are 13 residues in the CDR3. The J segment lost 5 bases and the V segment lost 5 bases, leaving 4 bases of the junction unmatched. In germline, CDR1 is MNHEY, CDR2 SVGAGI. The CDR3 region has the DNA TGTGCCAGCAGTCGACAGGGGAGGTATGGCTACACCTTC. Translating gives CASSRQGRYGYTF.

Regarding this clone: In the same sample, other DNA sequences code for this CDR3. The chain joins TRBV6-5 to TRBJ1-2, with a tentative D call TRBD1 (5 bases). The CDR3 extends over 13 amino acids. The germline CDR1 and CDR2 sequences are MNHEY and SVGAGI. V was clipped by 6 bases and J by 7 bases, with 15 bases between them. CDR3 sequence (DNA): TGTGCCAGCAGCCGCCAGGGATTTCTTGGCTACACCTTC. This encodes CASSRQGFLGYTF.

The CDR3 nucleotides read TGTGCCATCACTCAGGGGGCGCGGGGGGAGGCCTATGGCTACACCTTC. As protein: CAITQGARGEAYGYTF. The chain couples TRBV10-3 to TRBJ1-2; TRBD1 aligns across 8 bases. With 7 bases clipped from V and 4 bases from J, the junction kept 14 bases outside the gene matches. The CDR3 loop spans 16 amino acids. Germline values: CDR1 ENHRY, CDR2 SYGVKD.

The chain carries TRBV28 and TRBJ2-1; 11 bases align to TRBD2. The V and J ends lost 6 bases and 7 bases, in that order; junction bases with no gene match: 14. CDR1 and CDR2 from the germline V gene are MDHEN and SYDVKM. The CDR3 totals 17 residues. CDR3 sequence reads: CASSDRKTSGAGNEQFF. The CDR3 DNA reads as TGTGCCAGCAGCGACCGAAAGACTAGCGGGGCCGGGAATGAGCAGTTCTTC.

The chain carries TRBV28 and TRBJ1-5, with D unresolved. Germline assignment: CDR1 MDHEN and CDR2 SYDVKM. V was pared by 5 bases and J by 1 base, with 9 bases between. The CDR3 totals 14 residues. CDR3 DNA: TGTGCCAGCAGTAAGAGTGGGAGCAATCAGCCCCAGCATTTT. This codes for CASSKSGSNQPQHF.

The V gene is TRBV2, the J gene TRBJ2-7; tentatively, D is TRBD1 (6 bases). The CDR3 extends over 13 amino acids. Germline CDR1 and CDR2: SNHLY and FYNNEI. The V gene lost 7 bases and the J gene lost 2 bases, with 12 bases spanning the gap. The CDR3 sequence is CASNRPGAYEQYF. CDR3 DNA sequence: TGTGCCAGCAATCGTCCAGGGGCCTACGAGCAGTACTTC.

The CDR3 reads CASSPPESYEQYF. CDR3 nucleotide sequence: TGTGCCAGCAGTCCCCCTGAGTCCTACGAGCAGTACTTC. This chain uses TRBV7-9 with TRBJ2-7; no firm D call. Trimming pared 6 bases from V and 1 base from J, leaving 10 bases between. The CDR3 length is 13 residues. Germline CDR1 SEHNR, CDR2 FQNEAQ (reference sequence). Supplemented by reference TRBV7-9 and TRBJ2-7, the full variable domain reads DTGVSQNPRHKITKRGQNVTFRCDPISEHNRLYWYRQTLGQGPEFLTYFQNEAQLEKSRLLSDRFSAERPKGSFSTLEIQRTEQGDSAMYLCASSPPESYEQYFGPGTRLTVT.

This clone was counted a single time. The chain is built from TRBV30 and TRBJ1-2; D is unresolved. The germline gives CDR1 GTSNPN, CDR2 SVGIG (reference sequence). V lost 0 bases, J lost 0 bases, and 14 bases lay in between. The CDR3 has 16 amino acids. The CDR3 loop is CAWSVSRRQTNYGYTF. DNA for the CDR3: TGTGCCTGGAGTGTAAGTCGGCGGCAGACTAACTATGGCTACACCTTC.

This chain joins TRBV7-6 and TRBJ2-1; possibly TRBD2 for D (6 bases). This CDR3 is 14 amino acids long. CDR1 and CDR2 from the germline V gene are SGHVS and FNYEAQ. The germline V and J ends were trimmed by 4 bases and 4 bases, with 11 bases remaining between them. This CDR3 is CASSSWGDYNEQFF. Here the CDR3 DNA reads TGTGCCAGCAGCTCGTGGGGGGATTACAATGAGCAGTTCTTC.

This clone was seen a single time. The chain is built from TRBV19 and TRBJ2-3, with a tentative D call TRBD1 (5 bases). Trimming shortened V by 3 bases and J by 6 bases, and 13 bases separated the two germline ends. The CDR3 has 14 amino acids. Germline CDR1 is LNHDA and CDR2 is SQIVND (reference sequence). In DNA, the CDR3 is TGTGCCAGTAGTATCAGATCAGGGTCGGATACGCAGTATTTT. This sequence encodes CASSIRSGSDTQYF.

The chain uses TRBV6-5 and TRBJ2-1; 12 bases map to TRBD2. Trimming at V came to 2 bases and at J to 10 bases, leaving 9 bases not matched to a gene. This CDR3 spans 16 amino acids. Germline CDR1 is MNHEY and CDR2 is SVGAGI. The CDR3 coding sequence is TGTGCCAGCAGTTACGGGGCGGGGCTAGCGGGGGGGGAGCAGTTCTTC. As protein: CASSYGAGLAGGEQFF.

This chain joins TRBV28 and TRBJ1-4; TRBD1 might be the D (5 bases). Trimming left V 6 bases short and J 5 bases short, with 16 bases between. The CDR3 loop spans 15 amino acids. In germline, CDR1 is MDHEN, CDR2 SYDVKM. The CDR3 here is CASSLGWGINEKLFF. Here the CDR3 DNA reads TGTGCCAGCAGCCTGGGCTGGGGGATCAATGAAAAACTGTTTTTT.

The chain has TRBV28 and TRBJ2-1, with a tentative D call TRBD2 (6 bases). Trimming took off 3 bases at V and 0 bases at J, with 9 bases between the two ends. CDR1 and CDR2 from the germline V gene are MDHEN and SYDVKM. CDR3 size: 15 residues. The CDR3 sequence: CASSFQRVSYNEQFF. CDR3 DNA sequence: TGTGCCAGCAGTTTCCAGCGGGTCTCCTACAATGAGCAGTTCTTC. Full variable domain (remainder filled in from reference TRBV28 and TRBJ2-1): DVKVTQSSRYLVKRTGEKVFLECVQDMDHENMFWYRQDPGLGLRLIYFSYDVKMKEKGDIPEGYSVSREKKERFSLILESASTNQTSMYLCASSFQRVSYNEQFFGPGTRLTVL.

The CDR3 loop is CAWRVQGGYEQYF. CDR3 DNA: TGTGCCTGGAGGGTACAGGGGGGATACGAGCAGTACTTC. This chain uses TRBV30 with TRBJ2-7, with 8 bases that match TRBD1. The CDR3 has 13 residues. With V trimmed by 3 bases and J by 4 bases, 5 bases remained unmatched. The germline V gene has CDR1 GTSNPN and CDR2 SVGIG (reference sequence).

This clone was found a few times. The chain combines TRBV18 with TRBJ1-3; possibly TRBD1 for D (6 bases). Germline assignment: CDR1 KGHSH and CDR2 LQKENI. The length of the CDR3 is 16 residues. The V end was cut by 3 bases, the J end by 0 bases, with 12 bases between. CDR3 bases: TGTGCCAGCTCACCGATGACAGGCTTCTCTGGAAACACCATATATTTT. This translates into CASSPMTGFSGNTIYF.

This clone was seen more than once but under ten times. The rearrangement links TRBV10-1 to TRBJ2-1; no definite D call. Germline CDR1 WNHNN, CDR2 SYGVQD (reference sequence). The ends were cut back, 10 bases at V and 9 bases at J, with 22 bases in the middle. This CDR3 is 14 amino acids long. The CDR3 DNA reads as TGCGCCACCCAGCTAGAAAGGTTAAGTGTTGAGCAGTTCTTC. Its translation is CATQLERLSVEQFF.

This chain links TRBV7-9 with TRBJ1-1; D is ambiguous. V was pared by 6 bases and J by 7 bases, with 9 bases between. The CDR3 loop spans 11 amino acids. Per germline, CDR1 SEHNR and CDR2 FQNEAQ (reference sequence). The CDR3 sequence: CASRAGVEAFF. The CDR3 region has the DNA TGTGCCAGCAGGGCTGGGGTTGAAGCTTTCTTT.

The genes are TRBV19 and TRBJ2-1, with 11 positions matching TRBD2. The V segment lost 5 bases and the J segment 3 bases; nucleotides outside the gene matches: 3. The CDR3 is 15 amino acids. In germline, CDR1 is LNHDA, CDR2 SQIVND (reference sequence). The CDR3 nucleotides read TGTGCCAGTAGTCTGACTAGCGGGGACTACAATGAGCAGTTCTTC. Its translation is CASSLTSGDYNEQFF.

This rearrangement joins TRBV19 to TRBJ1-6, with a tentative D call TRBD1 (6 bases). Germline CDR1 LNHDA, CDR2 SQIVND (reference sequence). This CDR3 comprises 13 residues. The V end lost 4 bases, the J end lost 9 bases, and 10 bases lay between the germline ends. The CDR3 here is CASSTTGASPLHF. CDR3 DNA sequence: TGTGCCAGTAGTACGACAGGCGCTTCACCCCTCCACTTT.

The chain has TRBV9 and TRBJ2-5, with a tentative D call TRBD1 (6 bases). This CDR3 contains 15 residues. V was clipped by 4 bases and J by 0 bases, with 13 bases between them. The germline gives CDR1 SGDLS, CDR2 YYNGEE. The CDR3 region is CASSWAGAYQETQYF. The CDR3 coding sequence is TGTGCCAGCAGCTGGGCAGGGGCTTACCAAGAGACCCAGTACTTC.